This passage covers 10 T cell receptor beta chains from one sample sequenced in a study of cytomegalovirus exposure and HLA in healthy donors (dated by TCRdb to the late 2010s). The library was generated by the immunoSEQ multiplex PCR assay. For the multiplex PCR, a mixture combining 60 forward primers for TCR Vbeta segments and 13 reverse primers for TCR Jbeta segments was used. The table comes from immuneACCESS by way of TCRdb, which keeps in-frame sequences with V and J called. Part of the clones is missing from these tables; in studies checked, under half for an unresolved V gene and the rest for unknown reasons. In this sample the table shows tens of thousands of clones, approximately 71% of which occur a single time. The ten largest clones add up to roughly 2% of the sample. The specimen was PBMCs. These receptors were collected from a man aged 35-49 years in good health and CMV-seronegative.

This clone appeared a few times. The V and J genes are TRBV5-1 and TRBJ2-3; TRBD2 might be the D (5 bases). Germline values: CDR1 SGHRS, CDR2 YFSETQ. The V gene lost 2 bases and the J gene lost 3 bases, with 7 bases spanning the gap. This CDR3 has 13 amino acids. The CDR3 DNA reads TGCGCCAGCAGCTTCGGGGAGACAGATACGCAGTATTTT. Amino acids: CASSFGETDTQYF.

The chain recombines TRBV11-2 with TRBJ2-7; tentative D call: TRBD1 (6 bases). Trimming removed 1 base from V and 3 bases from J, with 10 bases in between. The CDR3 consists of 14 residues. Germline assignment: CDR1 SGHAT and CDR2 FQNNGV. CDR3 region: CASSLGPGDYEQYF. The CDR3 DNA reads as TGTGCCAGCAGCTTAGGACCAGGGGACTACGAGCAGTACTTC.

For the CDR3, the DNA is TGTGCCAGCAGTGGAGCGGGAGTCGGATACTTC. The encoded protein is CASSGAGVGYF. The chain uses TRBV6-6 and TRBJ2-7; 8 bases fit TRBD2. This CDR3 spans 11 amino acids. The V gene end was trimmed by 5 bases and the J gene end by 13 bases; junction bases not matched to a gene: 7. CDR1 and CDR2 from the germline V gene are MNHNY and SVGAGI (reference sequence).

This rearrangement joins TRBV5-1 to TRBJ1-1, with D unresolved. CDR1 and CDR2 (germline): SGHRS, YFSETQ. The CDR3 totals 12 residues. V was clipped by 4 bases and J by 8 bases, with 12 bases between them. DNA of the CDR3: TGCGCCAGCAGCGCCCTAGGGAGGGAAGCTTTCTTT. The encoded protein is CASSALGREAFF.

The chain combines TRBV5-1 with TRBJ2-7; D remains unclear. The CDR3 runs 15 residues. Germline loops: CDR1 SGHRS, CDR2 YFSETQ. V gave up 4 bases and J gave up 1 base, with 15 bases separating them. The CDR3 nucleotides are TGCGCCAGCAGCCAAGACACTCTCCAATCCTACGAGCAGTACTTC. Amino acid sequence: CASSQDTLQSYEQYF.

This clone occurred a few times. The chain joins TRBV7-6 to TRBJ1-5; 9 positions agree with TRBD1. There are 16 residues in the CDR3. V shed 6 bases and J 4 bases; nucleotides not matched to a gene: 10. CDR1 SGHVS and CDR2 FNYEAQ come from the germline V gene. CDR3 amino acids: CASSSAPGTGNQPQHF. The CDR3 coding sequence is TGTGCCAGCAGTTCCGCCCCCGGGACAGGGAATCAGCCCCAGCATTTT.

V is TRBV19 and J is TRBJ2-3; 9 bases align to TRBD2. Losses at the gene ends were 8 bases for V and 1 base for J; bases not matched to a gene: 10. The CDR3 contains 16 residues. CDR1 is LNHDA, CDR2 SQIVND, per germline (reference sequence). CDR3 sequence reads: CASVPRAGGRTDTQYF. CDR3 coding DNA: TGTGCCAGTGTTCCTCGAGCGGGGGGACGCACAGATACGCAGTATTTT.

In DNA, the CDR3 is TGCGCCAGCAGCTTGGACCCCGGGACAGGGCTCTACGAGCAGTACTTC. Residues: CASSLDPGTGLYEQYF. The genes are TRBV5-1 and TRBJ2-7; 9 bases fit TRBD1. The ends lost 0 bases at V and 3 bases at J; junction bases unmatched: 7. CDR3 length: 16 residues. CDR1 and CDR2 from the germline V gene are SGHRS and YFSETQ.

This clone occurred once. The gene calls are TRBV28 and TRBJ2-7; TRBD2 is a possible D gene (6 bases). CDR1 is MDHEN and CDR2 is SYDVKM in the germline V gene. CDR3 size: 15 residues. Trimming removed 4 bases at V and 3 bases at J, with 16 bases between. In DNA form, the CDR3 reads TGTGCCAGCAGTTCCCCTGGGGGGAACTACTACGAGCAGTACTTC. It codes for CASSSPGGNYYEQYF.

The rearrangement uses TRBV5-1 and TRBJ2-7; the match to TRBD1 covers 7 bases. V lost 5 bases to trimming and J lost 4 bases; unmatched junction nucleotides: 6. The CDR3 totals 13 residues. Per germline, CDR1 SGHRS and CDR2 YFSETQ. The CDR3 loop reads CASRLTGVYEQYF. The CDR3 DNA reads as TGCGCCAGCAGACTTACAGGGGTTTACGAGCAGTACTTC. The full variable domain, rest sourced from reference TRBV5-1 and TRBJ2-7, is KAGVTQTPRYLIKTRGQQVTLSCSPISGHRSVSWYQQTPGQGLQFLFEYFSETQRNKGNFPGRFSGRQFSNSRSEMNVSTLELGDSALYLCASRLTGVYEQYFGPGTRLTVT.